The rows below give T cell receptor beta chains drawn from one sample of a study of TIL therapy for anti-PD-1-resistant metastatic lung cancer. Sequencing used immunoSEQ multiplex PCR; TCRdb keeps in-frame clones, though not all of them. The profile covers several thousand clones, with over 60% appearing a single time and approximately 10% taken by the ten largest. The sample in question was tumor tissue, obtained at baseline. The receptors originated from a person between 30 and 79 years old with non-small cell lung cancer. Each CDR3 is given with its conserved first and last residue. A D gene is named only where the DNA matches it firmly. Not every row has a clone size; where given, it reads once, few, many or a size class.

TRBJ2-7 | TRBV19 | TRBD1 | NA | CASSIRTGPYEQYF | TGTGCCAGTAGTATAAGGACAGGACCCTACGAGCAGTACTTC
TRBJ1-4 | TRBV7-2 | TRBD1 | NA | CASSPQGGDNEKLFF | TGTGCCAGCAGCCCTCAGGGGGGGGATAATGAAAAACTGTTTTTT
TRBJ2-2 | TRBV5-1 | NA | NA | CASSEEDTGELFF | TGCGCCAGCAGCGAGGAAGACACCGGGGAGCTGTTTTTT
TRBJ2-5 | TRBV9 | NA | once | CASSMVGAETQYF | TGTGCCAGCAGCATGGTTGGGGCAGAGACCCAGTACTTC
TRBJ1-6 | TRBV6-5 | TRBD1 | NA | CASSDRGVGSPLHF | TGTGCCAGCAGTGACAGGGGAGTAGGTTCACCCCTCCACTTT
TRBJ2-5 | TRBV9 | NA | NA | CASSVGGPGETQYF | TGTGCCAGCAGCGTAGGCGGACCCGGAGAGACCCAGTACTTC
TRBJ2-7 | TRBV7-9 | NA | NA | CASSLDRSYEQYF | TGTGCCAGCAGCCTGGACAGATCGTACGAGCAGTACTTC
TRBJ2-5 | TRBV7-2 | NA | NA | CASSSPAQETQYF | TGTGCCAGCAGCTCCCCAGCCCAAGAGACCCAGTACTTC
TRBJ1-1 | TRBV5-8 | NA | NA | CASSLRSGDWDTEAFF | TGTGCCAGCAGCTTGAGGTCGGGGGACTGGGACACTGAAGCTTTCTTT
TRBJ1-5 | TRBV28 | TRBD1 | NA | CASRIFGVTGGRQPQHF | TGTGCCAGCAGAATCTTTGGGGTAACAGGGGGTCGCCAGCCCCAGCATTTT
TRBJ2-1 | TRBV7-9 | TRBD1 | few | CASSIRTGGRDNEQFF | TGTGCCAGCAGCATCCGGACAGGGGGGAGAGACAATGAGCAGTTCTTC
TRBJ2-1 | TRBV4-3 | TRBD2 | once | CASSQVWGGVYNEQFF | TGCGCCAGCAGCCAAGTATGGGGGGGGGTTTACAATGAGCAGTTCTTC
TRBJ2-3 | TRBV28 | TRBD2 | NA | CASRGDGRADADTQYF | TGTGCCAGCAGGGGGGACGGGAGGGCGGATGCAGATACGCAGTATTTT
TRBJ1-4 | TRBV29-1 | TRBD1 | NA | CSVVWDRGGQREKLFF | TGCAGCGTTGTTTGGGACAGGGGAGGACAGAGGGAAAAACTGTTTTTT
TRBJ2-1 | TRBV4-3 | TRBD2 | NA | CASSQGGLAGYNEQFF | TGCGCCAGCAGCCAAGGGGGACTAGCGGGATACAATGAGCAGTTCTTC
TRBJ1-1 | TRBV19 | NA | NA | CASSDRLNTEAFF | TGTGCCAGTAGTGACAGACTGAACACTGAAGCTTTCTTT
TRBJ1-5 | TRBV7-8 | NA | once | CASTDTNSNQPQHF | TGTGCCAGCACCGACACCAATAGCAATCAGCCCCAGCATTTT
TRBJ2-5 | TRBV5-5 | TRBD2 | NA | CASSLALAGGRETQYF | TGTGCCAGCAGCTTGGCGCTAGCGGGAGGGCGGGAGACCCAGTACTTC
TRBJ2-6 | TRBV30 | NA | NA | CAWRATGSSGANVLTF | TGTGCCTGGAGGGCTACAGGGTCCTCTGGGGCCAACGTCCTGACTTTC
TRBJ2-7 | TRBV4-1 | TRBD2 | NA | CASSQEPGLAIEQYF | TGCGCCAGCAGCCAAGAACCGGGACTAGCAATCGAGCAGTACTTC
TRBJ1-1 | TRBV11-2 | NA | once | CASTEYRGGNTEAFF | TGTGCCAGCACCGAATATAGGGGGGGGAACACTGAAGCTTTCTTT
TRBJ2-5 | TRBV4-2 | NA | once | CASSQGTEETQYF | TGTGCCAGCAGCCAAGGGACGGAAGAGACCCAGTACTTC
TRBJ2-1 | TRBV25-1 | NA | NA | CASSDSANNEQFF | TGTGCCAGCAGTGATTCTGCTAACAATGAGCAGTTCTTC
TRBJ2-7 | TRBV27 | TRBD1 | NA | CASSLGTGNNEQYF | TGTGCCAGCAGTTTGGGGACAGGGAATAACGAGCAGTACTTC
TRBJ2-1 | TRBV28 | NA | few | CASNSPGPRVDEQFF | TGTGCCAGCAACTCCCCGGGGCCCCGGGTTGATGAGCAGTTCTTC
TRBJ2-3 | TRBV28 | TRBD1 | NA | CASSRGQGGLNTQYF | TGTGCCAGCAGCCGGGGACAGGGGGGTCTGAATACGCAGTATTTT
TRBJ2-3 | TRBV9 | TRBD2 | NA | CASSVEKVAGGLDTQYF | TGTGCCAGCAGCGTAGAGAAGGTAGCGGGGGGCCTTGATACGCAGTATTTT
TRBJ2-7 | TRBV6-1 | NA | NA | CASTTRAGYSYEQYF | TGTGCCAGCACCACCCGGGCAGGATATTCCTACGAGCAGTACTTC
TRBJ1-1 | TRBV7-6 | NA | once | CASSSNPGSTEAFF | TGTGCCAGCAGCTCAAACCCAGGGTCCACTGAAGCTTTCTTT
TRBJ2-7 | TRBV5-5 | TRBD1 | NA | CASSLRQGVDLYEQYF | TGTGCCAGCAGCTTGAGGCAGGGGGTCGACCTCTACGAGCAGTACTTC
TRBJ2-3 | TRBV4-2 | TRBD2 | NA | CASSQDGTSGGTDTQYF | TGTGCCAGCAGCCAAGATGGGACTAGCGGGGGCACAGATACGCAGTATTTT
TRBJ1-1 | TRBV19 | NA | NA | CASSMNAGTTEAFF | TGTGCCAGTAGTATGAACGCTGGGACAACTGAAGCTTTCTTT
TRBJ2-1 | TRBV7-2 | TRBD2 | NA | CASSLAPSGTSYNEQFF | TGTGCCAGCAGCTTAGCGCCTTCCGGGACTAGTTACAATGAGCAGTTCTTC
TRBJ2-5 | TRBV19 | TRBD1 | NA | CASSIGAGGETQYF | TGTGCCAGTAGTATAGGAGCAGGGGGAGAGACCCAGTACTTC
TRBJ1-2 | TRBV7-9 | NA | NA | CASSSGQRYGYTF | TGTGCCAGCAGCTCGGGACAACGCTATGGCTACACCTTC
TRBJ2-7 | TRBV27 | TRBD1 | NA | CASSPDRGGEQYF | TGTGCCAGCAGCCCGGACAGGGGGGGCGAGCAGTACTTC
TRBJ2-7 | TRBV19 | NA | NA | CASGWAYEQYF | TGTGCCAGCGGGTGGGCTTACGAGCAGTACTTC
TRBJ2-7 | TRBV27 | TRBD2 | few | CASTTSGVGSYEQYF | TGTGCCAGTACTACTAGCGGGGTGGGCTCCTACGAGCAGTACTTC
TRBJ1-5 | TRBV30 | NA | NA | CAWSVGGEDQPQHF | TGTGCCTGGAGTGTTGGGGGGGAGGATCAGCCCCAGCATTTT
TRBJ2-1 | TRBV6-1 | TRBD1 | NA | CASSEGTGFYNEQFF | TGTGCCAGCAGTGAGGGGACAGGCTTTTACAATGAGCAGTTCTTC
TRBJ1-6 | TRBV7-9 | NA | NA | CASSSSSLPLHF | TGTGCCAGCAGCTCCTCGTCCTTACCCCTCCACTTT
TRBJ2-7 | TRBV5-4 | NA | once | CASSQDSARGDLSYEQYF | TGCGCCAGCAGCCAAGATTCGGCTAGAGGGGATCTCTCCTACGAGCAGTACTTC
TRBJ1-1 | TRBV27 | NA | few | CASSFSLGGGTEAFF | TGTGCCAGCAGTTTCTCCCTGGGAGGGGGCACTGAAGCTTTCTTT
TRBJ1-2 | TRBV6-6 | TRBD1 | NA | CASTGTAYGYTF | TGTGCCAGCACGGGGACAGCCTATGGCTACACCTTC
TRBJ2-1 | TRBV7-9 | TRBD2 | NA | CASSYSPSGGPFF | TGTGCCAGCAGCTATAGTCCTAGCGGGGGCCCGTTCTTC
TRBJ2-5 | TRBV5-1 | TRBD2 | NA | CASSFGSSGGAEETQYF | TGCGCCAGCAGCTTCGGATCGAGCGGGGGGGCCGAAGAGACCCAGTACTTC
TRBJ2-7 | TRBV6-1 | TRBD1 | NA | CASSDQSGGPYEQYF | TGTGCCAGCAGTGATCAATCAGGGGGCCCCTACGAGCAGTACTTC
TRBJ2-3 | TRBV4-3 | TRBD2 | medium-sized | CASSQGTSYVNTQYF | TGCGCCAGCAGCCAAGGGACTAGCTATGTCAATACGCAGTATTTT
TRBJ2-7 | TRBV5-6 | NA | NA | CASSLEPGGGYEQYF | TGTGCCAGCAGCTTGGAACCCGGAGGAGGCTACGAGCAGTACTTC
TRBJ2-3 | TRBV7-6 | NA | NA | CASSRDPSTDTQYF | TGTGCCAGCAGCCGCGACCCTAGCACAGATACGCAGTATTTT
TRBJ2-7 | TRBV20-1 | NA | once | CSLLRQEEQYF | TGCAGCCTCCTAAGGCAGGAAGAGCAGTACTTC
TRBJ2-5 | TRBV6-5 | TRBD2 | once | CASSPAGGKETQYF | TGTGCCAGCAGCCCTGCGGGGGGGAAAGAGACCCAGTACTTC
TRBJ1-4 | TRBV5-1 | TRBD1 | NA | CASSLVGRGQGGEKLFF | TGCGCCAGCAGCTTGGTTGGCAGGGGGCAGGGTGGTGAAAAACTGTTTTTT
TRBJ2-2 | TRBV7-2 | NA | NA | CASRPGLGELFF | TGTGCCAGCAGGCCAGGGCTCGGGGAGCTGTTTTTT
TRBJ1-5 | TRBV19 | NA | few | CASSKDLQQPQHF | TGTGCCAGTAGTAAGGACTTGCAACAGCCCCAGCATTTT
TRBJ2-7 | TRBV5-4 | NA | NA | CASSLGLGEEYEQYF | TGTGCCAGCAGCTTGGGACTCGGAGAAGAGTACGAGCAGTACTTC
TRBJ2-7 | TRBV7-9 | TRBD1 | few | CASSSKTGGASYEQYF | TGTGCCAGCAGCTCCAAGACAGGGGGCGCTTCCTACGAGCAGTACTTC
TRBJ1-1 | TRBV5-5 | NA | NA | CASSLGAGFRTEAFF | TGTGCCAGCAGCTTGGGGGCGGGGTTTCGGACTGAAGCTTTCTTT